This T cell receptor (beta chain) was documented in a study of cytomegalovirus exposure and HLA in healthy donors. As for the study in general: Within an early data release were 85 million or so unique TCRs drawn from HLA-typed donors.

V was shortened by 2 bases and J by 6 bases, with 17 bases between the two germline ends. Germline-derived CDR1 and CDR2 are MNHNS and SASEGT. This CDR3 has 16 residues. Both 60 Vbeta primers and 13 Jbeta primers went into the PCR. Produced via immunoSEQ multiplex PCR; TCRdb's table is partial and in-frame only. In the table there are some 130,000 clones, 75% to 85% of which are singletons. The study's findings and limits: In a later analysis, TCR beta V- and J-gene trimming showed a link to a missense DCLRE1C variant. The study labeled under 200 TCR beta chains cytomegalovirus-associated. In a later analysis, at a false discovery rate of 0.05, 16,951 TCR beta sequences matched HLA alleles.

In the case of this clone: Its antigen remains unknown.

The sample taken for sequencing was PBMCs. This chain uses TRBV6-1 with TRBJ1-5; possibly TRBD1 for D (6 bases). This clonotype originated in a male donor in good health and CMV-seronegative. CDR3: CASSESPGMGAQPQHF. CDR3 nucleotides: TGTGCCAGCAGTGAATCCCCGGGAATGGGGGCTCAGCCCCAGCATTTT.